The rows below give T cell receptor beta chains drawn from one sample of a study of cytomegalovirus exposure and HLA in healthy donors. Repertoires were generated with immunoSEQ multiplex PCR, while TCRdb's copy carries only in-frame clones and drops some. The data hold about 150,000 clones, with about three quarters observed a single time. Material: PBMCs. The receptors were gathered from a woman in her 30s in good health and CMV-seronegative. Both conserved end residues are part of each CDR3. A D gene is named only where the DNA matches it firmly. Clone size is shown for a subset of rows, as once, few, many or a class of expanded clone.

-,-,TRBV5-4,TRBJ2-6,CASSLFWGDNGLTF,TGTGCCAGCAGCTTGTTTTGGGGAGACAACGGCCTGACTTTC
TRBD2,-,TRBV6-5,TRBJ2-7,CASRDGLASHEQYF,TGTGCCAGCAGGGATGGACTAGCCTCCCACGAGCAGTACTTC
TRBD2,once,TRBV5-8,TRBJ2-3,CASSAGLAGALDTQYF,TGTGCCAGCAGCGCGGGACTAGCGGGGGCTCTAGATACGCAGTATTTT
-,few,TRBV21-1,TRBJ2-5,CASFRTRGDQETQYF,TGTGCCAGCTTCAGAACCAGGGGCGACCAAGAGACCCAGTACTTC
-,-,TRBV11-3,TRBJ2-1,CASSLVFGGEQFF,TGTGCCAGCAGCTTAGTGTTCGGAGGTGAGCAGTTCTTC
TRBD1,-,TRBV28,TRBJ1-2,CASSWGQGGNYGYTF,TGTGCCAGCAGTTGGGGACAGGGTGGTAACTATGGCTACACCTTC
-,many,TRBV6-4,TRBJ1-1,CASSGHVEDTEAFF,TGTGCCAGCAGTGGTCACGTAGAGGACACTGAAGCTTTCTTT
TRBD2,few,TRBV28,TRBJ2-3,CASSSYLAATDTQYF,TGTGCCAGCAGTTCTTACCTAGCGGCCACAGATACGCAGTATTTT
-,-,TRBV6-5,TRBJ1-6,CASRPGGDYSPLHF,TGTGCCAGCAGGCCCGGGGGAGACTATTCCCCCCTCCACTTT
TRBD1,-,TRBV7-8,TRBJ2-1,CASSGTVYNEQFF,TGTGCCTCGTCCGGGACAGTCTACAATGAGCAGTTCTTC
-,-,TRBV5-1,TRBJ2-3,CASSLLGAGDTQYF,TGCGCCAGCAGCTTGCTGGGGGCGGGAGATACGCAGTATTTT
-,-,TRBV5-1,TRBJ2-7,CASRMTGFYEQYF,TGCGCCAGCAGGATGACAGGATTCTACGAGCAGTACTTC
-,-,TRBV10-3,TRBJ1-3,CASGGMENTIYF,TGTGCCTCGGGGGGCATGGAGAACACCATATATTTT
-,-,TRBV30,TRBJ2-2,CAWSYRAGELFF,TGTGCCTGGAGTTACAGGGCCGGGGAGCTGTTTTTT
-,-,TRBV6-1,TRBJ2-5,CASNDWAEETQYF,TGTGCCAGCAACGATTGGGCAGAAGAGACCCAGTACTTC
-,few,TRBV30,TRBJ1-5,CAWSVRLGAQPQHF,TGTGCCTGGAGTGTTAGGTTGGGGGCACAGCCCCAGCATTTT
TRBD1,few,TRBV2,TRBJ1-1,CASRLEGASTEAFF,TGTGCCAGCAGACTGGAGGGGGCGAGCACTGAAGCTTTCTTT
-,-,TRBV6-6,TRBJ2-1,CASTPWGGLDNEQFF,TGTGCCAGCACCCCCTGGGGGGGCCTCGACAATGAGCAGTTCTTC
TRBD1,-,TRBV5-6,TRBJ2-7,CASSLQGAREYF,TGTGCCAGCAGCTTACAGGGGGCTAGGGAGTACTTC
-,-,TRBV5-6,TRBJ1-2,CASSETGNYGYTF,TGTGCCAGCAGCGAAACAGGGAACTATGGCTACACCTTC
TRBD2,-,TRBV6-6,TRBJ2-5,CASSYPRGGQETQYF,TGTGCCAGCAGTTACCCTCGGGGGGGCCAGGAGACCCAGTACTTC
TRBD1,-,TRBV4-1,TRBJ1-2,CASSQDGTGISYGYTF,TGCGCCAGCAGCCAAGATGGGACAGGAATTTCCTATGGCTACACCTTC
-,-,TRBV7-9,TRBJ1-5,CASSLQGQPQHF,TGTGCCAGCAGTTTGCAGGGACAGCCCCAGCATTTT
-,-,TRBV6-1,TRBJ1-5,CASSLRGGDQPQHF,TGTGCCAGCAGTCTGAGGGGGGGGGACCAGCCCCAGCATTTT
TRBD1,-,TRBV6-5,TRBJ2-2,CASSPGQGNTGELFF,TGTGCCAGCAGCCCGGGACAGGGGAACACCGGGGAGCTGTTTTTT
-,-,TRBV27,TRBJ2-5,CASSPVVEETQYF,TGTGCCAGCAGTCCTGTCGTCGAAGAGACCCAGTACTTC
-,-,TRBV2,TRBJ1-2,CASRRQQFPSGYTF,TGTGCCAGCAGACGACAGCAATTTCCGTCTGGCTACACCTTC
TRBD1,few,TRBV27,TRBJ1-1,CASSPWAGGTEAFF,TGTGCCAGCAGTCCCTGGGCAGGGGGCACTGAAGCTTTCTTT
-,many,TRBV4-1,TRBJ1-1,CASSQGLSEAFF,TGCGCCAGCAGCCAAGGATTGAGTGAAGCTTTCTTT
-,-,TRBV25-1,TRBJ1-4,CASSGSPFSGSEKLFF,TGTGCCAGCAGTGGGTCCCCCTTTAGCGGTTCTGAAAAACTGTTTTTT
-,-,TRBV12-5,TRBJ2-1,CASGPTSGNEQFF,TGTGCTAGTGGCCCCACCTCGGGCAATGAGCAGTTCTTC
-,-,TRBV2,TRBJ2-7,CASDLSDSYEQYF,TGTGCCAGCGATCTGTCCGACTCCTACGAGCAGTACTTC
-,-,TRBV2,TRBJ2-7,CASNKGRRVRGYEQYF,TGTGCCAGCAACAAAGGAAGGAGGGTAAGGGGCTACGAGCAGTACTTC
-,-,TRBV7-2,TRBJ1-6,CASSPGTSYNSPLHF,TGTGCCAGCAGCCCCGGGACAAGTTATAATTCACCCCTCCACTTT
TRBD1,-,TRBV28,TRBJ1-5,CASSFQGDSNQPQHF,TGTGCCAGCAGTTTCCAGGGGGATAGCAATCAGCCCCAGCATTTT
-,-,TRBV29-1,TRBJ1-2,CSVVRRVGGYTF,TGCAGCGTTGTGCGCAGGGTGGGTGGCTACACCTTC
-,-,TRBV13,TRBJ2-1,CASSHSGSYNEQFF,TGTGCCAGCAGTCACTCGGGTAGTTACAATGAGCAGTTCTTC
TRBD1,once,TRBV5-1,TRBJ2-7,CASSNRDRGRFDEQYF,TGCGCCAGCAGCAACCGGGACAGGGGGCGCTTCGACGAGCAGTACTTC
TRBD1,-,TRBV15,TRBJ2-5,CATSRDALGQKETQYF,TGTGCCACCAGCAGAGATGCGTTGGGACAGAAAGAGACCCAGTACTTC
-,-,TRBV18,TRBJ1-5,CASSPLGGVGNQPQHF,TGTGCCAGCTCACCCCTGGGGGGAGTTGGCAATCAGCCCCAGCATTTT
TRBD2,-,TRBV4-2,TRBJ2-1,CASTPPSFGGGVNEQFF,TGTGCCAGCACTCCTCCCTCCTTCGGCGGGGGGGTGAATGAGCAGTTCTTC
TRBD2,few,TRBV7-3,TRBJ2-3,CASSRSGGRDTQYF,TGTGCCAGCAGCCGAAGCGGGGGACGAGATACGCAGTATTTT
-,-,TRBV30,TRBJ2-3,CAWSPGGSRTDTQYF,TGTGCCTGGAGCCCAGGCGGGTCCCGCACAGATACGCAGTATTTT
TRBD1,-,TRBV30,TRBJ1-4,CAWTLGQGEYNEKLFF,TGTGCCTGGACCCTCGGACAGGGCGAGTATAATGAAAAACTGTTTTTT
TRBD2,few,TRBV5-4,TRBJ2-3,CASSLGGLAGGVSSTDTQYF,TGTGCCAGCAGCTTGGGGGGACTAGCGGGGGGGGTTTCGTCCACAGATACGCAGTATTTT
TRBD1,-,TRBV18,TRBJ2-7,CASSEKQGAVYEQYF,TGTGCCAGCTCAGAGAAACAGGGGGCCGTCTACGAGCAGTACTTC
-,-,TRBV28,TRBJ1-1,CASSLSGNTEAFF,TGTGCCAGCAGTTTATCGGGGAACACTGAAGCTTTCTTT
-,-,TRBV7-2,TRBJ2-3,CASSLPDTGIDTQYF,TGTGCCAGCAGCCTACCAGACACAGGGATTGATACGCAGTATTTT
-,-,TRBV11-3,TRBJ1-1,CASSLQRYTEAFF,TGTGCCAGCAGCTTACAGCGGTACACTGAAGCTTTCTTT
-,few,TRBV2,TRBJ1-1,CASTTGLEAFF,TGTGCCAGCACCACAGGCCTTGAAGCTTTCTTT